These 23 T cell receptor beta chains were all obtained from the same sample, sequenced in a study of blood T cell repertoires in COVID-19. TCRdb's table, derived via immunoSEQ multiplex PCR, lists solely in-frame clones and lacks some. The sample holds 250,000 or so clones, around 81% seen once. Material for sequencing was peripheral blood. The receptors shown here come from a woman aged 55-70 years with active or convalescent COVID-19.

CDR3 protein: CASSSARTTGLDEQFF. The CDR3 DNA follows: TGCGCCAGCAGCTCGGCTAGGACTACCGGTTTAGATGAGCAGTTCTTC. The chain employs TRBV5-1 and TRBJ2-1; D might be TRBD2 (6 bases). The length of the CDR3 is 16 residues. The V gene lost 3 bases and the J gene lost 8 bases, with 21 bases spanning the gap. Germline CDR1 SGHRS, CDR2 YFSETQ.

V usage is TRBV19 and J usage is TRBJ1-5; 8 positions agree with TRBD1. This CDR3 has 15 residues. Trimming took 1 base from V and 7 from J; bases not matched to a gene: 6. Looked up from germline, CDR1 is LNHDA and CDR2 is SQIVND (reference sequence). The CDR3 here is CASSIGAGGEQPQHF. CDR3 in DNA: TGTGCCAGTAGTATAGGGGCAGGGGGCGAGCAGCCCCAGCATTTT.

This clone showed up just a few times. This sequence joins TRBV27 and TRBJ1-2, with 10 bases aligning to TRBD1. J lost 6 bases, V lost 5 bases, and 6 bases had no gene match. The CDR3 runs 14 residues. The germline V gene has CDR1 MNHEY and CDR2 SMNVEV (reference sequence). CDR3 in DNA: TGTGCCAGCAGTCCTACGACAGGGGGCCATGGCTACACCTTC. It translates to CASSPTTGGHGYTF.

The V and J genes are TRBV13 and TRBJ1-1, with D unclear. Germline V gene lookup returns CDR1 PRHDT and CDR2 FYEKMQ (reference sequence). The CDR3 runs to 12 residues. Trimming removed 1 base at V and 4 bases at J, with 4 bases between. For the CDR3, the DNA is TGTGCCAGCAGCTTAGCTAGCACTGAAGCTTTCTTT. This sequence encodes CASSLASTEAFF.

The CDR3 loop is CASRVRAGELFF. The DNA of the CDR3 is TGTGCCAGCAGAGTCCGGGCCGGGGAGCTGTTTTTT. The chain recombines TRBV6-5 with TRBJ2-2; no definite D call. This CDR3 is built from 12 residues. The germline gives CDR1 MNHEY, CDR2 SVGAGI. Trimming stripped 6 bases from V and 6 bases from J, with 8 bases between.

The V gene is TRBV5-1, the J gene TRBJ2-5; 13 nucleotides align to TRBD2. Per the germline V gene, CDR1 is SGHRS and CDR2 is YFSETQ. The CDR3 is 18 amino acids. Trimming at V came to 0 bases and at J to 1 base, leaving 6 bases not matched to a gene. The CDR3 region has the DNA TGCGCCAGCAGCTTGGCCCGACTAGCGGGGGGCTTCCAAGAGACCCAGTACTTC. Translating gives CASSLARLAGGFQETQYF.

This sequence joins TRBV11-3 and TRBJ1-5, with D maybe TRBD1 (5 bases). This CDR3 spans 15 amino acids. Trimming left V 2 bases short and J 4 bases short, with 12 bases between. Germline V gene sequence: CDR1 SGHNT, CDR2 YENEEA. The CDR3 region is CASSLRAGTNQPQHF. The CDR3 DNA reads TGTGCCAGCAGCTTAAGGGCTGGGACTAATCAGCCCCAGCATTTT.

The chain has TRBV18 and TRBJ1-5; D may be TRBD1 (5 bases). CDR3 length equals 15 residues. With 3 bases removed from V and 2 bases from J, the gap between germline ends came to 11 bases. The germline V gene has CDR1 KGHSH and CDR2 LQKENI. The CDR3 bases are TGTGCCAGCTCACCTACAGGTTCCGGCAATCAGCCCCAGCATTTT. Translated, it gives CASSPTGSGNQPQHF.

The chain uses TRBV28 and TRBJ2-7; TRBD2 aligns across 15 bases. Germline V lookup: CDR1 MDHEN, CDR2 SYDVKM. This CDR3 comprises 18 residues. The J segment lost 6 bases and the V segment lost 5 bases, leaving 14 bases of the junction unmatched. The CDR3 protein is CASSTPGLAGGPRGEQYV. CDR3 nucleotides: TGTGCCAGCAGTACCCCGGGACTAGCGGGGGGACCTAGGGGCGAGCAGTACGTC.

The rearrangement links TRBV3-1 (or the pseudogene TRBV3-2) to TRBJ2-5, with D maybe TRBD2 (6 bases). This CDR3 is built from 18 residues. Germline CDR1 is LGHDT and CDR2 is YNNKEL (reference sequence). V gave up 4 bases and J gave up 1 base, with 22 bases separating them. The CDR3, as DNA: TGTGCCAGCAGCCGCTGGAGAAGGGTAGCGGACCGCCAAGAGACCCAGTACTTC. Translation: CASSRWRRVADRQETQYF.

This clone was counted between two and nine times. The chain recombines TRBV19 with TRBJ1-2, with D unresolved. Trimming stripped 4 bases from V and 3 bases from J, with 6 bases between. Germline assignment: CDR1 LNHDA and CDR2 SQIVND (reference sequence). The CDR3 loop spans 12 amino acids. The CDR3 nucleotides are TGTGCCAGTAGTACCGGTGACTATGGCTACACCTTC. This sequence encodes CASSTGDYGYTF.

The chain joins TRBV9 to TRBJ1-5; D is undetermined. The CDR3 runs to 14 residues. The germline V gene encodes CDR1 SGDLS and CDR2 YYNGEE. The V gene lost 0 bases and the J gene lost 5 bases, with 9 bases spanning the gap. CDR3: CASSVDSGYQPQHF. CDR3 sequence (DNA): TGTGCCAGCAGCGTAGACAGTGGGTATCAGCCCCAGCATTTT.

This CDR3 is CASSLDRYTEAFF. The CDR3 DNA is TGCGCCAGCAGCTTGGACAGGTACACTGAAGCTTTCTTT. J is TRBJ1-1 and V is TRBV5-1; D is perhaps TRBD1 (5 bases). Trimming took off 0 bases at V and 3 bases at J, with 6 bases between the two ends. Per germline, CDR1 SGHRS and CDR2 YFSETQ. The CDR3 loop spans 13 amino acids.

As regards this clone: The same CDR3 is also encoded by other DNA sequences in this sample. This chain links TRBV20-1 with TRBJ1-2, with D hard to call. V was trimmed by 3 bases and J by 0 bases, leaving 5 bases between them. The CDR3 has 12 residues. Germline CDR1 DFQATT, CDR2 SNEGSKA (reference sequence). DNA of the CDR3: TGCAGTGCTAGTTCGGCTAACTATGGCTACACCTTC. It yields the protein CSASSANYGYTF.

The gene calls are TRBV6-5 and TRBJ2-7; 8 nucleotides match TRBD2. CDR1 and CDR2 (germline): MNHEY, SVGAGI. Trimming at V came to 10 bases and at J to 6 bases, leaving 11 bases not matched to a gene. The CDR3 covers 13 residues. The CDR3 region is CATKRGSTFEQYF. In nucleotides, the CDR3 is TGTGCCACCAAGCGGGGGTCCACCTTCGAGCAGTACTTC.

The rearrangement joins TRBV23-1 to TRBJ2-1; 10 nucleotides line up with TRBD2. TRBV23-1 is recorded as an ORF, its role being uncertain. V lost 0 bases, J lost 5 bases, and 7 bases stayed unmatched. The CDR3 sequence is 17 residues long. CDR3 in DNA: TGCGCCAGCAGTCAATCGGGGGCTAGCGGGGGTCACAATGAGCAGTTCTTC. Translated: CASSQSGASGGHNEQFF.

This chain links TRBV30 with TRBJ1-2; tentatively, D is TRBD1 (5 bases). The CDR3 totals 13 residues. Trimming took 0 bases from V and 4 from J, leaving 9 bases between them. Germline CDR1 reads GTSNPN; CDR2 reads SVGIG (reference sequence). The CDR3 sequence is CAWSVGQGYGYTF. The CDR3 DNA sequence: TGTGCCTGGAGTGTGGGGCAGGGCTATGGCTACACCTTC.

The rearrangement links TRBV29-1 to TRBJ2-7, with a weak D call TRBD1 (6 bases). In germline, CDR1 is SQVTM, CDR2 ANQGSEA. The ends were cut back, 6 bases at V and 6 bases at J, with 15 bases in the middle. The CDR3 is 12 amino acids. CDR3 nucleotides: TGCAGCGTCGGTCATACAGGGTCCGAGCAGTACGTC. Protein sequence: CSVGHTGSEQYV.

This sequence joins TRBV7-8 and TRBJ2-3; 7 positions agree with TRBD1. Trimming at V came to 4 bases and at J to 5 bases, leaving 24 bases not matched to a gene. The CDR3 length is 20 residues. Germline V gene data show CDR1 as SGHVS and CDR2 as FQNEAQ. The CDR3 DNA follows: TGTGCCAGCAGCTCAATAGGCGACAGGGTAGAGAGGGTGCGGCGAGATACGCAGTATTTT. It codes for CASSSIGDRVERVRRDTQYF.

This clone came up once. V and J are TRBV12-5 and TRBJ2-6; TRBD2 agrees at 14 bases. J was trimmed by 4 bases and V by 0 bases; bases with no gene match: 5. The V gene's germline CDR1 is LGHNT and CDR2 FRNRAP. The CDR3 runs to 19 residues. The CDR3 DNA sequence: TGTGCTAGTGGTTTGGTACGACTAGCGGGAGGGGCCGGGGCCAACGTCCTGACTTTC. It translates to CASGLVRLAGGAGANVLTF.

V and J are TRBV3-1 (or the pseudogene TRBV3-2) and TRBJ2-2; tentatively, D is TRBD1 (5 bases). CDR3 size: 17 residues. CDR1 and CDR2 (germline): LGHDT, YNNKEL (reference sequence). V was cut by 0 bases and J by 4 bases, with 15 bases left in between. CDR3 in DNA: TGTGCCAGCAGCCAAGAGGACGGGCAGGGCCGCACCGGGGAGCTGTTTTTT. This gives the protein CASSQEDGQGRTGELFF.

This rearrangement joins TRBV27 to TRBJ1-2; D is perhaps TRBD1 (5 bases). The CDR3 length is 16 residues. Germline CDR1 and CDR2: MNHEY and SMNVEV (reference sequence). V lost 5 bases and J lost 5, with 21 bases in between. This CDR3 is CASSPTRGARVYGYTF. Written as DNA, the CDR3 is TGTGCCAGCAGTCCAACTCGTGGGGCTAGGGTTTATGGCTACACCTTC.

In DNA form, the CDR3 reads TGTGCCAGCAGTTACTCGCGGTCTAGCACAGATACGCAGTATTTT. Protein: CASSYSRSSTDTQYF. This rearrangement joins TRBV6-6 to TRBJ2-3; no firm D call. The CDR3 contains 15 residues. With 0 bases removed from V and 0 bases from J, the gap between germline ends came to 7 bases. From germline, CDR1 is MNHNY and CDR2 SVGAGI (reference sequence).